The rows below give T cell receptor beta chains drawn from one sample of a study of identical twins. TCRdb processed the 5' RACE reads anew with MiXCR; each CDR3 protein has one entry. Found here are some 1,600,000 distinct CDR3 sequences, under 35% of them singletons; the top ten hold around 0.3%. The sequencing sample was made of cord blood. Source of these receptors: a newborn girl in good health. Each CDR3 is given with its conserved first and last residue. Each record gives: D gene, V gene, J gene, CDR3 protein. A D gene is named only where the DNA matches it firmly.

NA	TRBV20-1	TRBJ2-1	CSARAYNEQFF
NA	TRBV5-1	TRBJ2-1	CASSLEGNSYNEQFF
TRBD2	TRBV20-1	TRBJ2-5	CSARDLGREGRTKTQYF
NA	TRBV28	TRBJ2-7	CASSSKYEQYF
TRBD2	TRBV20-1	NA	CSARDTLAGAFSATQYF
NA	TRBV28	TRBJ1-5	CASTGSLYSNQPQHF
NA	TRBV3-1	TRBJ2-1	CASSPAGLLYNEQFF
TRBD2	TRBV28	TRBJ2-4	CASSLFRLAGGLAKNIQYF
NA	TRBV6-1	TRBJ2-5	CASRPIQETQYF
TRBD1	TRBV12-3/TRBV12-4	TRBJ2-1	CASSLQGELHEQFF
TRBD2	TRBV18	TRBJ2-5	CASSPRTSPQETQYF
TRBD1	TRBV4-1	TRBJ2-1	CASSQPRTGGYNEQFF
TRBD1	TRBV29-1	TRBJ2-1	CSVTGGAKSSCNEQFF
NA	TRBV2	TRBJ2-1	CASSETRADEQFF
NA	TRBV4-1	TRBJ1-2	CASSQAGTFYGYTF
NA	TRBV21-1	TRBJ1-1	CASSDRTGRNTEAFF
TRBD2	TRBV29-1	TRBJ2-7	CSVESLAAPYEQYF
NA	TRBV7-2	TRBJ2-5	CASSLVGGGEETQYF
TRBD1	TRBV6-6	TRBJ1-2	CASRRQGKNYGYTF
NA	TRBV20-1	TRBJ1-5	CSARDVMASNQPQHF
NA	TRBV29-1	TRBJ1-2	CSVERGAVTNYGYTF
NA	TRBV6-2/TRBV6-3	TRBJ1-2	CASSYDRLSYGYTF
NA	TRBV20-1	TRBJ2-1	CSARPPSYNEQFF
NA	TRBV29-1	TRBJ1-5	CSVVQHSNQPQHF
NA	TRBV12-3/TRBV12-4	TRBJ2-1	CASSPGTLPNEQFF
NA	TRBV14	TRBJ2-7	CASSQHPLPSYEQYF
NA	TRBV6-1	TRBJ1-4	CASSQKDRDRLFF
NA	TRBV29-1	TRBJ1-4	CSVVWGWGKLFF
NA	TRBV5-1	TRBJ1-4	CASSAGTANEKLFF
NA	TRBV5-1	TRBJ2-1	CASSWESGSYNEQFF
NA	TRBV7-2	TRBJ2-3	CASSLVSSASTDTQYF
NA	TRBV6-1	TRBJ2-1	CASSEGGGHLYEQFF
TRBD2	TRBV20-1	TRBJ2-3	CSARVGGSSTDTQYF
NA	TRBV20-1	TRBJ2-1	CSASRGDIYNEQFF
NA	TRBV6-6	TRBJ1-2	CASSSTRSEQNPNYGYTF
NA	TRBV12-3/TRBV12-4	TRBJ2-7	CASNLRDQGEQYF
NA	TRBV9	TRBJ1-2	CASSVETVGYTF
NA	TRBV4-1	TRBJ2-4	CASSQVPGMAKNIQYF
NA	TRBV20-1	TRBJ1-5	CIARFSNQPQHF
NA	TRBV10-3	TRBJ2-1	CAISSKEQFF
TRBD1	TRBV6-1	TRBJ1-5	CATQGTTGAVNQPQHF
NA	TRBV4-2	TRBJ1-5	CASSHLAGNQPQHF
NA	TRBV29-1	TRBJ2-3	CSVEGWAGGTDTQYF
NA	TRBV11-2	TRBJ1-4	CASSFLPFQVNNEKLFF
TRBD1	TRBV28	TRBJ1-2	CASSWTGGSGGYGYTF
NA	TRBV25-1	TRBJ2-1	CASRPPGGHSYNEQFF
TRBD1	TRBV14	TRBJ1-1	CASSQAGPGGRTEAFF
NA	TRBV20-1	TRBJ1-1	CSARGVSGMNTEAFF